The clone carrying this TCR beta chain appeared a few times. What it binds is unknown. This entry belongs to a study of metastatic and nonmetastatic thyroid tumors. Study results and limitations: As reported, TCR beta diversity in blood and tumor was significantly higher in malignant thyroid tumors than in benign nodules.

V lost 3 bases and J lost 3, with 11 bases in between. The length of the CDR3 is 14 residues. Looked up from germline, CDR1 is LNHDA and CDR2 is SQIVND (reference sequence). Ahead of thyroid surgery, no patient had received treatment of any kind. TCRdb re-analyzed the PCR reads using MiXCR. The sample has fewer than 35,000 clones; 15% to 20% are singletons. The clonotype comes from a male donor with papillary thyroid cancer or a benign thyroid nodule (not recorded which). Some clones in this sample may be carry-over from other donors' samples. The sequenced material came from blood. The chain links TRBV19 to TRBJ1-2; D gene unclear. The CDR3 DNA follows: TGTGCCAGTAGTATGCAGCATCTGGACTATGGCTACACCTTC. It codes for CASSMQHLDYGYTF.